Listed below are T cell receptor beta chains from one sample, sequenced in a study of cytomegalovirus exposure and HLA in healthy donors. Measured with immunoSEQ multiplex PCR; TCRdb has only the in-frame clones, and not every one. The table shows about 140,000 clones, with approximately 77% occurring only once. The source material was PBMCs. Receptors originate from a woman aged 45 to 65 in good health and CMV-seronegative. The CDR3 runs from the conserved cysteine through the conserved F or W. D genes are given only for firm matches. Expanded clones get a size class; other rows say once, few or many, or leave the size out.

>.|.|TRBJ2-7|TRBV13
CASSLGYEQYF
TGTGCCAGCAGCTTAGGGTACGAGCAGTACTTC
>TRBD1|many|TRBJ1-3|TRBV15
CATSRRTGGGNTIYF
TGTGCCACCAGCAGAAGGACAGGGGGTGGAAACACCATATATTTT
>.|.|TRBJ1-4|TRBV18
CASSPGQGGYEKLFF
TGTGCCAGCTCACCAGGTCAGGGTGGATACGAAAAACTGTTTTTT
>.|.|TRBJ2-2|TRBV29-1
CSGRRSANTGELFF
TGCAGCGGCCGGAGATCCGCGAACACCGGGGAGCTGTTTTTT
>.|.|TRBJ1-5|TRBV9
CASSVNSNQPQHF
TGTGCCAGCAGCGTTAATAGCAATCAGCCCCAGCATTTT
>.|once|TRBJ1-5|TRBV2
CASRRSGDIQPQHF
TGTGCCAGCAGGCGATCCGGGGATATTCAGCCCCAGCATTTT
>TRBD2|.|TRBJ2-1|TRBV5-1
CASSLIGGGGQYEQFF
TGCGCCAGCAGCTTGATCGGCGGGGGGGGGCAGTATGAGCAGTTCTTC
>TRBD1|.|TRBJ2-7|TRBV11-2
CASSSRTGEAEQYF
TGTGCCAGCAGCTCCCGGACAGGGGAGGCCGAGCAGTACTTC
>.|.|TRBJ2-5|TRBV9
CASSVADYSGRETQYF
TGTGCCAGCAGCGTAGCGGACTATAGCGGTCGCGAGACCCAGTACTTC
>TRBD2|.|TRBJ2-3|TRBV10-3
CAISESGLAKDTQYF
TGTGCCATCAGTGAGTCCGGACTAGCTAAAGATACGCAGTATTTT
>.|few|TRBJ2-7|TRBV5-1
CASSFYLAAYEQYF
TGCGCCAGCAGCTTTTACCTAGCTGCCTACGAGCAGTACTTC
>.|.|TRBJ2-3|TRBV6-4
CASSERGPSDTQYF
TGTGCCAGCAGTGAGCGGGGGCCCTCAGATACGCAGTATTTT
>.|.|TRBJ1-5|TRBV18
CASSPSGGMGQPQHF
TGTGCCAGCTCACCAAGCGGGGGGATGGGTCAGCCCCAGCATTTT
>.|.|TRBJ2-7|TRBV6-5
CASSYLRQGYEQYF
TGTGCCAGCAGTTACTTGAGGCAGGGGTACGAGCAGTACTTC
>.|.|TRBJ2-5|TRBV5-3
CARSLVGDWVKETQYF
TGTGCCAGAAGCTTGGTTGGCGACTGGGTAAAAGAGACCCAGTACTTC
>.|once|TRBJ1-1|TRBV7-2
CASSLDTGHGTEAFF
TGTGCCAGCAGCCTCGACACAGGGCATGGCACTGAAGCTTTCTTT
>TRBD2|.|TRBJ2-3|TRBV5-1
CASSQHPRGERGVRDTQYF
TGCGCCAGCAGCCAACACCCCCGGGGGGAGCGGGGGGTGAGAGATACGCAGTATTTT
>.|.|TRBJ2-7|TRBV5-4
CASSPGTRTANYEQYF
TGTGCCAGCAGCCCCGGGACGCGGACAGCTAACTACGAGCAGTACTTC
>.|.|TRBJ1-4|TRBV2
CASSVRGRDEKLFF
TGTGCCAGCAGTGTGCGGGGTAGGGATGAAAAACTGTTTTTT
>TRBD1|.|TRBJ2-1|TRBV14
CASSRGPVNEQFF
TGTGCCAGCAGCAGGGGGCCGGTCAATGAGCAGTTCTTC